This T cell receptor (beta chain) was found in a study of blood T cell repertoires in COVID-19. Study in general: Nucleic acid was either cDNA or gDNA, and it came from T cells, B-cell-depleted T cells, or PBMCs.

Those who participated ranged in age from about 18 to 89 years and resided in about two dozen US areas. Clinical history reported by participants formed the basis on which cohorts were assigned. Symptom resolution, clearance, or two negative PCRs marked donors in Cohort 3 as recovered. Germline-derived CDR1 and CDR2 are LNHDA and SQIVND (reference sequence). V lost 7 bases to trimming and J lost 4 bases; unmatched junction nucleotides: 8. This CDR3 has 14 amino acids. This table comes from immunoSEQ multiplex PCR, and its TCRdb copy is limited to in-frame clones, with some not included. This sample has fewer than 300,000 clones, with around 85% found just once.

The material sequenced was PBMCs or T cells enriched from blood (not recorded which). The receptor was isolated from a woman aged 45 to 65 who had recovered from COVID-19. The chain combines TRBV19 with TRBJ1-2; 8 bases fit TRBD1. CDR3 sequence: CASNQDRDIYGYTF. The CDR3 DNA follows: TGTGCCAGTAACCAGGACAGGGACATCTATGGCTACACCTTC.